The rows below give T cell receptor beta chains drawn from one sample of a study of blood T cell repertoires in COVID-19. Clones were sequenced by immunoSEQ multiplex PCR, and TCRdb holds only the in-frame ones, with some missing. The sample lists roughly 180,000 clones, about 87% occurring once. The source material was peripheral blood. The receptors stem from a woman aged 25 to 39 with acute or convalescent COVID-19. Each CDR3 is given with its conserved first and last residue. Each record gives: D gene, clone size, J gene, CDR3 length, V gene, CDR3 protein, CDR3 DNA. The D gene is left open where the match is weak. Some rows mark clone size as missing; the rest say once, few, many or name a class of expanded clone.

NA,NA,TRBJ2-7,13,TRBV6-6,CASSYVGESEQYF,TGTGCCAGCAGTTACGTGGGAGAAAGCGAGCAGTACTTC
NA,NA,TRBJ1-5,13,TRBV2,CASLQEGNQPQHF,TGTGCCAGCCTCCAGGAAGGCAATCAGCCCCAGCATTTT
NA,NA,TRBJ1-2,15,TRBV7-8,CASSLGATTGFGYTF,TGTGCCAGCAGCTTAGGGGCTACGACAGGATTCGGCTACACCTTC
NA,NA,TRBJ1-2,12,TRBV5-6,CASSYQGYGYTF,TGTGCCAGCAGCTACCAGGGCTATGGCTACACCTTC
NA,NA,TRBJ2-2,17,TRBV1,CTSSQRQAGTNTGELFF,TGCACCAGCAGCCAACGACAGGCCGGAACGAACACCGGGGAGCTGTTTTTT
NA,few,TRBJ1-6,14,TRBV11-2,CASSSIQGDSPLHF,TGTGCCAGCAGCTCCATCCAAGGGGATTCACCCCTCCACTTT
TRBD2,NA,TRBJ2-3,15,TRBV9,CASSGASGRTDTQYF,TGTGCCAGCAGCGGGGCTAGCGGGAGGACAGATACGCAGTATTTT
TRBD1,NA,TRBJ2-7,17,TRBV11-2,CASREDTPRDRFYEQYF,TGTGCCAGCAGGGAAGATACACCCCGGGACAGGTTCTACGAGCAGTACTTC
TRBD1,NA,TRBJ1-2,16,TRBV2,CASSELRDRMFYGYTF,TGTGCCAGCAGTGAACTTCGGGACAGAATGTTCTATGGCTACACCTTC
TRBD2,NA,TRBJ2-1,15,TRBV6-4,CASSDFLSGRHEQFF,TGTGCCAGCAGTGACTTCCTTAGCGGGAGACATGAGCAGTTCTTC
NA,NA,TRBJ2-2,15,TRBV4-1,CASSQGGVGTGELFF,TGCGCCAGCAGCCAAGGCGGGGTTGGCACCGGGGAGCTGTTTTTT
NA,NA,TRBJ1-1,12,TRBV5-1,CASSAGGTEAFF,TGCGCCAGCAGTGCAGGAGGGACTGAAGCTTTCTTT
NA,NA,TRBJ1-6,13,TRBV29-1,CSVSSSYNSPLHF,TGCAGCGTTTCTAGCTCCTATAATTCACCCCTCCACTTT
TRBD2,once,TRBJ2-5,17,TRBV28,CASTPAWMGGSSETQYF,TGTGCCAGCACCCCCGCGTGGATGGGCGGGAGCTCAGAGACCCAGTACTTC
TRBD1,few,TRBJ2-3,14,TRBV5-1,CASTRGQGTDTQYF,TGCGCCAGTACCAGGGGACAGGGCACAGATACGCAGTATTTT
NA,NA,TRBJ2-7,12,TRBV5-4,CASSLDRIGQYF,TGTGCCAGCAGCTTGGACAGGATTGGGCAGTACTTC
TRBD2,NA,TRBJ2-1,15,TRBV6-6,CASSDLSGSGNEQFF,TGTGCCAGCAGCGACCTTAGCGGGAGTGGCAATGAGCAGTTCTTC
NA,few,TRBJ1-2,17,TRBV18,CASSPGSGGGLNYGYTF,TGTGCCAGCTCACCAGGCTCAGGTGGGGGCCTTAACTATGGCTACACCTTC
NA,once,TRBJ2-2,12,TRBV28,CARILRGRELFF,TGTGCCAGGATCCTCAGGGGCCGGGAGCTGTTTTTT
NA,NA,TRBJ2-1,14,TRBV15,CATSRDQTSHEQFF,TGTGCCACCAGCAGAGATCAAACATCGCACGAGCAGTTCTTC
TRBD1,NA,TRBJ2-7,15,TRBV28,CASSLSGGEPYEQYF,TGTGCCAGCAGTTTATCAGGGGGCGAGCCCTACGAGCAGTACTTC
TRBD2,NA,TRBJ2-2,17,TRBV7-2,CASSSGLAGERAGELFF,TGTGCCAGCAGCTCGGGACTAGCGGGAGAAAGGGCCGGGGAGCTGTTTTTT
TRBD2,NA,TRBJ2-3,15,TRBV7-9,CASSPSGRLPDTQYF,TGTGCCAGCAGCCCTAGCGGGAGGCTCCCGGATACGCAGTATTTT
TRBD2,NA,TRBJ2-5,16,TRBV11-2,CASSLHALAGAETQYF,TGTGCCAGCAGCTTACATGCTCTAGCGGGAGCAGAGACCCAGTACTTC
TRBD2,NA,TRBJ2-1,15,TRBV7-9,CASSPGTSGYNEQFF,TGTGCCAGCAGCCCCGGGACTAGCGGCTACAATGAGCAGTTCTTC
TRBD2,NA,TRBJ2-1,15,TRBV9,CASTPGLAHYNEQFF,TGTGCCAGCACCCCAGGACTAGCGCATTACAATGAGCAGTTCTTC
TRBD2,NA,TRBJ2-7,13,TRBV30,CAWMAGGNYEQYF,TGTGCCTGGATGGCGGGAGGGAACTACGAGCAGTACTTC
NA,NA,TRBJ1-5,13,TRBV3-1/TRBV3-2,CASSQQWAQPQHF,TGTGCCAGCAGCCAGCAGTGGGCGCAGCCCCAGCATTTT
NA,NA,TRBJ1-4,11,TRBV6-6,CASSPTAGLFF,TGTGCCAGCAGCCCGACAGCCGGCCTGTTTTTT
NA,NA,TRBJ1-2,15,TRBV28,CASRVYREGRVGYTF,TGTGCCAGCCGAGTTTACCGAGAGGGCCGGGTTGGCTACACCTTC
TRBD2,NA,TRBJ2-7,13,TRBV10-3,CAISSGTSYEQYF,TGTGCCATCAGCAGCGGGACCTCCTACGAGCAGTACTTC
TRBD1,NA,TRBJ2-7,15,TRBV14,CASSPGQTIYYEQYF,TGTGCCAGCAGCCCGGGACAGACTATCTACTACGAGCAGTACTTC
TRBD1,NA,TRBJ1-3,15,TRBV6-1,CASSETGVEGNTIYF,TGTGCCAGCAGTGAAACAGGGGTCGAGGGAAACACCATATATTTT
NA,once,TRBJ1-3,14,TRBV28,CASSVGSHGNTIYF,TGTGCCAGCAGCGTAGGGAGCCATGGAAACACCATATATTTT
NA,once,TRBJ1-1,14,TRBV18,CASSLDTANTEAFF,TGTGCCAGCTCACTAGACACAGCAAACACTGAAGCTTTCTTT
NA,NA,TRBJ2-7,13,TRBV5-8,CASSLGHSYEQYF,TGTGCCAGCAGCTTGGGACACTCCTACGAGCAGTACTTC
NA,few,TRBJ1-2,14,TRBV10-3,CAISESRANYGYTF,TGTGCCATCAGTGAGTCGAGGGCTAACTATGGCTACACCTTC
NA,NA,TRBJ1-2,12,TRBV28,CASSLTIRGYTF,TGTGCCAGCAGTTTGACTATCCGCGGCTACACCTTC
NA,once,TRBJ1-6,14,TRBV11-3,CASSLDRSGSPLHF,TGTGCCAGCAGCTTAGACCGATCGGGTTCACCCCTCCACTTT
NA,NA,TRBJ2-3,13,TRBV11-1,CASSFPLVDTQYF,TGTGCCAGCAGCTTCCCCCTCGTCGATACGCAGTATTTT
NA,few,TRBJ1-1,15,TRBV27,CASSLHRDMNTEAFF,TGTGCCAGCAGTTTACACAGAGACATGAACACTGAAGCTTTCTTT
TRBD1,few,TRBJ1-2,14,TRBV6-2/TRBV6-3,CASSRTGVSYGYTF,TGTGCCAGCAGCCGGACAGGGGTGTCCTATGGCTACACCTTC
NA,NA,TRBJ2-5,14,TRBV5-1,CASSDQGNQETQYF,TGCGCCAGCAGCGACCAGGGAAACCAAGAGACCCAGTACTTC
NA,NA,TRBJ2-1,16,TRBV24-1,CATSDAVAGDIHEQFF,TGTGCCACCAGTGATGCGGTTGCGGGTGATATCCATGAGCAGTTCTTC
NA,NA,TRBJ1-2,15,TRBV5-1,CASSLGSPTNYGYTF,TGCGCCAGCAGCTTGGGTTCACCTACTAACTATGGCTACACCTTC
NA,few,TRBJ1-1,12,TRBV24-1,CATSQTGGKAFF,TGTGCCACCAGCCAGACCGGAGGGAAGGCTTTCTTT
TRBD1,NA,TRBJ2-7,12,TRBV7-6,CASSPTGFEQYF,TGTGCCAGCAGCCCGACAGGGTTTGAGCAGTACTTC
NA,NA,TRBJ2-1,13,TRBV2,CASMVRERNEQFF,TGTGCCAGCATGGTTCGAGAGCGCAATGAGCAGTTCTTC
NA,NA,TRBJ1-1,11,TRBV20-1,CRPKRSTEAFF,TGCAGACCCAAGCGCAGCACTGAAGCTTTCTTT
TRBD2,NA,TRBJ2-7,17,TRBV5-1,CASSFSTSGVVPYEQYF,TGCGCCAGCAGCTTTTCGACTAGCGGGGTGGTTCCCTACGAGCAGTACTTC
TRBD1,NA,TRBJ2-5,15,TRBV7-2,CASRPPGQPQETQYF,TGTGCCAGCAGACCGCCGGGACAGCCCCAAGAGACCCAGTACTTC
NA,NA,TRBJ1-6,13,TRBV18,CASSPQAEGPLHF,TGTGCCAGCTCACCGCAGGCAGAGGGACCCCTCCACTTT
NA,NA,TRBJ1-5,12,TRBV3-1/TRBV3-2,CASGGWNQPQHF,TGTGCCAGCGGGGGGTGGAATCAGCCCCAGCATTTT